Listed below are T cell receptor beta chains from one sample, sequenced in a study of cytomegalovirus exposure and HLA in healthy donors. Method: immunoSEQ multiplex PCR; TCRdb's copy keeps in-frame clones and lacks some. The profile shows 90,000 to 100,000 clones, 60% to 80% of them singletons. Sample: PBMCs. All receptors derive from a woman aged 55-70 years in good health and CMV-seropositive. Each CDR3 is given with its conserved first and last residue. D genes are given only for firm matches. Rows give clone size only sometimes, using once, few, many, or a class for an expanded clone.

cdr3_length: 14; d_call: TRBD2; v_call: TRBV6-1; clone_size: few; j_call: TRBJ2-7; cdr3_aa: CASSPRTSSGEQYF; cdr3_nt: TGTGCCAGCAGTCCCCGGACTAGTTCGGGCGAGCAGTACTTC
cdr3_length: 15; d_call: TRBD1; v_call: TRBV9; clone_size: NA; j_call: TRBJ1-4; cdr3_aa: CASSVGVQGGEKLFF; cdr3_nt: TGTGCCAGCAGCGTAGGTGTACAGGGGGGTGAAAAACTGTTTTTT
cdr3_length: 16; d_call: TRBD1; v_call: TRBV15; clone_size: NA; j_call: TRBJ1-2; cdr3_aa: CATSIKGTASSSKHTF; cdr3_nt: TGTGCCACCAGCATTAAAGGGACAGCCTCAAGTTCTAAGCACACCTTC
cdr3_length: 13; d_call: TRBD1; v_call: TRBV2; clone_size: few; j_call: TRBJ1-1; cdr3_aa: CARLRQGGTEAFF; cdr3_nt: TGTGCCAGGTTGAGACAGGGAGGCACTGAAGCTTTCTTT
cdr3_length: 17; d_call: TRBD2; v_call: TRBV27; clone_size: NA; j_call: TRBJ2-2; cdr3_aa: CASSFPTQGLVAGELFF; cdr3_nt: TGTGCCAGCAGTTTTCCCACCCAGGGACTAGTGGCCGGGGAGCTGTTTTTT
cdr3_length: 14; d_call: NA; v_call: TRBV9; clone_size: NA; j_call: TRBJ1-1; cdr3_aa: CASSAQGAKTEAFF; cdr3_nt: TGTGCCAGCAGCGCACAAGGGGCGAAGACTGAAGCTTTCTTT
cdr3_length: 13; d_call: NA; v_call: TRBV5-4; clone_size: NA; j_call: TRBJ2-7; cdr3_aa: CASRPDFTYEQYF; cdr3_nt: TGTGCCAGCAGACCCGACTTCACCTACGAGCAGTACTTC
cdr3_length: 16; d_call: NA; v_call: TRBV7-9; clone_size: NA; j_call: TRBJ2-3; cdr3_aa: CASSRTLGQSTDTQYF; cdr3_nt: TGTGCCAGCAGTCGTACCCTCGGACAAAGCACAGATACGCAGTATTTT
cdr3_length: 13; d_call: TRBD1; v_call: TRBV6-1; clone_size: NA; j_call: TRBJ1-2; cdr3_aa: CASRRDRNYGYTF; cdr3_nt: TGTGCCAGCAGGAGGGACAGGAACTATGGCTACACCTTC
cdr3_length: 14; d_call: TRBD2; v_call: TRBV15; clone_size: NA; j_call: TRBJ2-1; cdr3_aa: CATSRRTSVNEQFF; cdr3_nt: TGTGCCACCAGCAGGAGGACTAGCGTCAATGAGCAGTTCTTC
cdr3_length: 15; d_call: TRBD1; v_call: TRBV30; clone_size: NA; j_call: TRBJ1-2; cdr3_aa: CAWGRDRTLSYGYTF; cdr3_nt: TGTGCCTGGGGCCGGGACAGGACGTTAAGCTATGGCTACACCTTC
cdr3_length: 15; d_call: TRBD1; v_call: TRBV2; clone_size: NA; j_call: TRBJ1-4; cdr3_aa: CASSVQGQGAEKLFF; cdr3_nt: TGTGCCAGCAGTGTTCAAGGACAGGGGGCAGAAAAACTGTTTTTT
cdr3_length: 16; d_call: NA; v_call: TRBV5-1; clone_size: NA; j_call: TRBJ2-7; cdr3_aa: CASSPAHDSGSYEQYF; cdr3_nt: TGCGCCAGCAGCCCCGCCCACGATAGCGGTTCCTACGAGCAGTACTTC
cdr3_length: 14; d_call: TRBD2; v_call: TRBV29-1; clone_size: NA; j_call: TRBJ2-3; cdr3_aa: CSVISGSERDTQYF; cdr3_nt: TGCAGCGTAATAAGCGGGAGCGAGCGGGATACGCAGTATTTT
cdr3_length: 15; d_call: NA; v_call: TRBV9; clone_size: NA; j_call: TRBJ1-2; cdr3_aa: CASSVGRQSNYGYTF; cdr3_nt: TGTGCCAGCAGCGTAGGGAGACAGTCTAACTATGGCTACACCTTC